The 18 T cell receptor beta chains presented below share a single source sample, sequenced in a study of early T cells in non-severe SARS-CoV-2 infection. One entry per CDR3 protein results from TCRdb running MiXCR on the 5' RACE reads. The sample yields some 30,000 distinct CDR3 sequences, under 6% seen once. The sequencing sample was made of whole blood. The receptors derive from an adult who was a healthcare worker with PCR-confirmed SARS-CoV-2 infection or an uninfected control (not recorded which).

This clonotype occurred many times. This chain joins TRBV12-3 or TRBV12-4 and TRBJ1-1; possibly TRBD1 for D (5 bases). This CDR3 is 14 amino acids long. Trimming removed 2 bases at V and 5 bases at J, with 12 bases between. In DNA form, the CDR3 reads TGTGCCAGCAGTTTAAGGGGCGGACTGACTGAAGCTTTCTTT. It encodes CASSLRGGLTEAFF.

This clonotype occurred many times. The V and J genes are TRBV7-2 and TRBJ2-7, with 9 bases that match TRBD2. Looked up from germline, CDR1 is SGHTA and CDR2 is FQGNSA. Unmatched junction bases numbered 6, after V lost 0 bases and J lost 6 bases. CDR3 length equals 15 residues. CDR3 coding DNA: TGTGCCAGCAGCTTAGCGGCGGGAGGGCTTCTCGAGCAGTACTTC. Translated, it gives CASSLAAGGLLEQYF.

This clonotype was seen ten or more times. This chain connects TRBV20-1 to TRBJ1-1; D unclear. This CDR3 contains 11 residues. Deletions cut 4 bases from V and 3 bases from J, with 6 bases between. Germline V gives CDR1 DFQATT, CDR2 SNEGSKA (reference sequence). CDR3 residues: CSATPDTEAFF. The DNA of the CDR3 is TGCAGTGCTACCCCGGACACTGAAGCTTTCTTT.

This clonotype was seen ten or more times. The chain has TRBV18 and TRBJ2-3, with 7 bases matching TRBD1. The junction had 10 bases not matched to a gene; V was cut back by 0 bases and J by 4 bases. Germline CDR1 KGHSH, CDR2 LQKENI. This CDR3 is 17 amino acids long. Written as DNA, the CDR3 is TGTGCCAGCTCACCACCTGGATTTGACAGGGTGGCAGATACGCAGTATTTT. Protein: CASSPPGFDRVADTQYF. Together with reference TRBV18 and TRBJ2-3, the CDR3 gives the full variable domain: NAGVMQNPRHLVRRRGQEARLRCSPMKGHSHVYWYRQLPEEGLKFMVYLQKENIIDESGMPKERFSAEFPKEGPSILRIQQVVRGDSAAYFCASSPPGFDRVADTQYFGPGTRLTVL.

This clonotype was seen at least ten times. The chain uses TRBV15 and TRBJ2-7, with TRBD2 as a possible D gene (6 bases). Trimming took 1 base from V and 0 from J, leaving 13 bases between them. CDR3 length: 16 residues. Germline V lookup: CDR1 LNHNV, CDR2 YYDKDF (reference sequence). Here the CDR3 DNA reads TGTGCCACCAGCAGAGCCTCCGGGAGTTTCTCCTACGAGCAGTACTTC. Its translation: CATSRASGSFSYEQYF.

The rearrangement joins TRBV12-3 or TRBV12-4 to TRBJ1-2; D gene ambiguous. Trimming took off 6 bases at V and 3 bases at J, with 5 bases between the two ends. The CDR3 has 11 residues. CDR3 nucleotides: TGTGCCAGCAGGCTATACTATGGCTACACCTTC. It codes for CASRLYYGYTF.

The table lists this clonotype with many counts. V is TRBV20-1 and J is TRBJ1-2; D gene ambiguous. V gave up 3 bases and J gave up 9 bases, with 14 bases separating them. The CDR3 is 12 residues long. The germline V gene encodes CDR1 DFQATT and CDR2 SNEGSKA (reference sequence). The CDR3 protein is CSASRPDDSYTF. Written as DNA, the CDR3 is TGCAGTGCTAGCCGACCCGATGATAGCTACACCTTC.

This clonotype was seen at least ten times. The chain has TRBV7-9 and TRBJ2-1; 15 bases are shared with TRBD2. This CDR3 comprises 21 residues. Germline V gives CDR1 SEHNR, CDR2 FQNEAQ (reference sequence). V was pared by 0 bases and J by 0 bases, with 9 bases of the junction left unmatched. The CDR3 sequence: CASSLAPGLAGGLLSYNEQFF. The CDR3 nucleotides are TGTGCCAGCAGCTTAGCCCCGGGACTAGCGGGAGGCCTGCTCTCCTACAATGAGCAGTTCTTC.

Many counts were recorded for this clonotype. The chain joins TRBV20-1 to TRBJ1-1, with D possibly being TRBD1 (5 bases). Trimming removed 3 bases at V and 2 bases at J, with 10 bases between. Germline lookup yields CDR1 DFQATT and CDR2 SNEGSKA (reference sequence). The CDR3 is 13 amino acids. CDR3 DNA: TGCAGTGCTAGTTACCAGGGTAACACTGAAGCTTTCTTT. Translation gives CSASYQGNTEAFF.

This chain connects TRBV4-1 to TRBJ2-1, with no clear D. Germline V CDR1 and CDR2: MGHRA, YSYEKL. CDR3 size: 14 residues. Trimming took off 3 bases at V and 5 bases at J, with 11 bases between the two ends. The DNA for the CDR3 is TGCGCCAGCAGCCAGGTCATGCCGAACAATGAGCAGTTCTTC. This encodes CASSQVMPNNEQFF.

This clonotype has at least ten counts. This sequence joins TRBV20-1 and TRBJ1-6; 12 bases are a match to TRBD1. CDR3 length equals 14 residues. The V gene's germline CDR1 is DFQATT and CDR2 SNEGSKA (reference sequence). With 5 bases clipped from V and 9 bases from J, the junction kept 5 bases outside the gene matches. The CDR3 here is CSAPRDRGRSPLHF. DNA of the CDR3: TGCAGTGCTCCCCGGGACAGGGGGCGTTCACCCCTCCACTTT.

This clonotype was picked up many times. The J gene is TRBJ2-7, the V gene TRBV5-1, with a tentative D call TRBD2 (7 bases). The germline V and J ends were trimmed by 6 bases and 1 base, with 38 bases remaining between them. The CDR3 contains 22 residues. Germline values: CDR1 SGHRS, CDR2 YFSETQ. CDR3 DNA: TGCGCCAGCACCCTCAGGGGTGGGATAGATCCTAGCGGCCACTACATATCCTACGAGCAGTACTTC. This sequence encodes CASTLRGGIDPSGHYISYEQYF.

This clonotype was observed at least ten times. V usage is TRBV6-6 and J usage is TRBJ2-5; maybe TRBD2 (7 bases). The CDR3 is 17 residues long. Germline V gene lookup returns CDR1 MNHNY and CDR2 SVGAGI (reference sequence). V lost 0 bases and J lost 5, with 19 bases in between. The DNA of the CDR3 is TGTGCCAGCAGTTACTCCTTGGTAGGGGGGGCCATGGAGACCCAGTACTTC. This encodes CASSYSLVGGAMETQYF.

The sample holds many counts of this clonotype. The chain links TRBV7-9 to TRBJ2-7; perhaps TRBD2 as D (5 bases). This CDR3 is built from 13 residues. The germline V gene has CDR1 SEHNR and CDR2 FQNEAQ (reference sequence). Trimming stripped 4 bases from V and 6 bases from J, with 13 bases between. The CDR3 coding sequence is TGTGCCAGCAGCTCGGAGGACTCTTCCGAGCAGTACTTC. Amino acids: CASSSEDSSEQYF.

This clonotype has ten or more counts. V and J are TRBV7-2 and TRBJ1-5; weak D call: TRBD1 (6 bases). Per the germline V gene, CDR1 is SGHTA and CDR2 is FQGNSA. V was clipped by 4 bases and J by 4 bases, with 8 bases between them. The CDR3 is 13 residues long. The CDR3 protein is CASSWGLNQPQHF. The DNA of the CDR3 is TGTGCCAGCAGCTGGGGGCTTAATCAGCCCCAGCATTTT.

This clonotype was observed many times. The chain has TRBV7-6 and TRBJ2-1; no clear D. Germline lookup yields CDR1 SGHVS and CDR2 FNYEAQ. Trimming cost V 4 bases and J 8 bases, with 9 bases left between them. This CDR3 region has 12 residues. The CDR3 protein is CASSSLTHEQFF. CDR3 coding DNA: TGTGCCAGCAGCTCCCTAACCCATGAGCAGTTCTTC.

This clonotype was detected many times. The rearrangement joins TRBV11-3 to TRBJ2-2, with 13 bases matching TRBD2. V gave up 5 bases and J gave up 5 bases; unmatched junction bases: 5. The germline V gene has CDR1 SGHNT and CDR2 YENEEA. This CDR3 contains 16 residues. The CDR3 DNA is TGTGCCAGCAGCCGACTAGCGGGAGGTTGGACCGGGGAGCTGTTTTTT. It specifies CASSRLAGGWTGELFF.

This clonotype appeared a few times. V gene TRBV27 combines with J gene TRBJ2-7, with unresolved D. The CDR3 runs 17 residues. The V and J ends lost 5 bases and 2 bases respectively, with 22 bases between them. Germline loops: CDR1 MNHEY, CDR2 SMNVEV (reference sequence). The CDR3 DNA follows: TGTGCCAGCAGTAAATATCTTGGCAAGGACCTTGCCTACGAGCAGTACTTC. Its translation: CASSKYLGKDLAYEQYF.